One and the same sample provided the 12 T cell receptor beta chains below, sequenced in a study of blood T cell repertoires in COVID-19. Produced via immunoSEQ multiplex PCR; TCRdb's table is partial and in-frame only. This sample has 150,000 or so clones, with roughly 91% found just once. Sequencing input: peripheral blood. The origin of the receptors is a man between 60 and 75 years old with active or convalescent COVID-19.

This clone came up a few times. The chain links TRBV9 to TRBJ1-2; D gene unclear. V dropped 4 bases and J dropped 4 bases, with 11 bases sitting between them. Germline-derived CDR1 and CDR2 are SGDLS and YYNGEE. The CDR3 consists of 13 residues. CDR3 bases: TGTGCCAGCAGCCCCGACTTATTCTATGGCTACACCTTC. The encoded protein is CASSPDLFYGYTF.

This chain connects TRBV7-2 to TRBJ2-6; tentative D call: TRBD1 (6 bases). The V gene lost 10 bases and the J gene lost 4 bases, with 14 bases spanning the gap. Germline CDR1 SGHTA, CDR2 FQGNSA. The CDR3 consists of 14 residues. The CDR3 reads CATAQGSGANVLTF. In DNA form, the CDR3 reads TGTGCCACGGCCCAGGGGTCCGGGGCCAACGTCCTGACTTTC.

The count of this clone is one. The CDR3 loop reads CSAPWGVAQYF. CDR3 bases: TGCAGTGCTCCCTGGGGGGTAGCGCAGTATTTT. V usage is TRBV20-1 and J usage is TRBJ2-3; the D gene is possibly TRBD2 (6 bases). Trimming pared 5 bases from V and 10 bases from J, leaving 13 bases between. Germline V gene sequence: CDR1 DFQATT, CDR2 SNEGSKA (reference sequence). The CDR3 spans 11 residues.

V and J are TRBV28 and TRBJ1-3; D possibly corresponds to TRBD1 (5 bases). Trimming pared 10 bases from V and 1 base from J, leaving 11 bases between. CDR3 length: 13 amino acids. The germline V gene has CDR1 MDHEN and CDR2 SYDVKM. CDR3 sequence reads: CAIQGESGNTIYF. The CDR3, as DNA: TGTGCCATCCAGGGCGAGTCTGGAAACACCATATATTTT.

The chain couples TRBV19 to TRBJ2-7, with D perhaps matching TRBD2 (5 bases). Trimming took off 5 bases at V and 2 bases at J, with 22 bases between the two ends. CDR1 and CDR2 from the germline V gene are LNHDA and SQIVND (reference sequence). The CDR3 has 17 amino acids. The DNA for the CDR3 is TGTGCCAGTAGTGCGCCCCGAGGAGGTTCGGGCGCCTACGAGCAGTACTTC. It yields the protein CASSAPRGGSGAYEQYF.

This rearrangement joins TRBV5-1 to TRBJ1-1; the D gene is possibly TRBD1 (5 bases). In germline, CDR1 is SGHRS, CDR2 YFSETQ. V was shortened by 4 bases and J by 2 bases, with 15 bases between the two germline ends. This CDR3 is built from 15 residues. CDR3 bases: TGCGCCAGCAGCCCCCGGGCGGGGGGAAACACTGAAGCTTTCTTT. Its translation is CASSPRAGGNTEAFF.

The chain has TRBV3-1 (or the pseudogene TRBV3-2) and TRBJ2-1; tentative D call: TRBD1 (7 bases). The V gene lost 5 bases and the J gene lost 5 bases, with 37 bases spanning the gap. CDR1 is LGHDT, CDR2 YNNKEL, per germline (reference sequence). The CDR3 loop spans 22 amino acids. The CDR3 bases are TGTGCCAGCAGCTCCCGACAGGGTGAGGCCCGTTGGGGGGAGTCCTGTCACAATGAGCAGTTCTTC. It encodes CASSSRQGEARWGESCHNEQFF.

V gene TRBV6-5 combines with J gene TRBJ1-1, with a weak D call TRBD1 (5 bases). The V gene's germline CDR1 is MNHEY and CDR2 SVGAGI. The V end lost 9 bases, the J end lost 5 bases, and 10 bases lay between the germline ends. The CDR3 spans 11 residues. The CDR3 DNA follows: TGTGCCAGTTGGGGGGGGACTGAAGCTTTCTTT. Protein product: CASWGGTEAFF.

This clone was observed once. The chain links TRBV9 to TRBJ2-5; 8 bases agree with TRBD2. Trimming took 0 bases from V and 2 from J; bases not matched to a gene: 3. Germline CDR1 and CDR2: SGDLS and YYNGEE. This CDR3 has 15 amino acids. The CDR3 DNA is TGTGCCAGCAGCGTAGTCCGGGGGGGGCAAGAGACCCAGTACTTC. Amino acids: CASSVVRGGQETQYF.

The rearrangement joins TRBV30 to TRBJ1-1; weak D call: TRBD1 (6 bases). V gave up 2 bases and J gave up 6 bases, with 13 bases separating them. Germline V lookup: CDR1 GTSNPN, CDR2 SVGIG (reference sequence). The CDR3 is 13 amino acids. The DNA for the CDR3 is TGTGCCTGGAGTACGGCAGGGGCCTCTGAAGCTTTCTTT. Its translation: CAWSTAGASEAFF. Looking up the rest from reference TRBV30 and TRBJ1-1 gives the full variable domain: SQTIHQWPATLVQPVGSPLSLECTVEGTSNPNLYWYRQAAGRGLQLLFYSVGIGQISSEVPQNLSASRPQDRQFILSSKKLLLSDSGFYLCAWSTAGASEAFFGQGTRLTVV.

The V call is TRBV9, the J call TRBJ2-3; 9 bases map to TRBD2. The junction had 5 bases not matched to a gene; V was cut back by 0 bases and J by 3 bases. CDR1 SGDLS and CDR2 YYNGEE come from the germline V gene. CDR3 size: 16 residues. This CDR3 reads CASSVVGGGVTDTQYF. The CDR3 DNA reads TGTGCCAGCAGCGTAGTTGGCGGGGGGGTGACAGATACGCAGTATTTT. Combining the CDR3 with reference TRBV9 and TRBJ2-3 gives the whole variable domain DSGVTQTPKHLITATGQRVTLRCSPRSGDLSVYWYQQSLDQGLQFLIQYYNGEERAKGNILERFSAQQFPDLHSELNLSSLELGDSALYFCASSVVGGGVTDTQYFGPGTRLTVL.

V usage is TRBV7-9 and J usage is TRBJ2-6; 8 bases align to TRBD1. Germline CDR1 is SEHNR and CDR2 is FQNEAQ (reference sequence). The CDR3 covers 18 residues. With 5 bases clipped from V and 1 base from J, the junction kept 10 bases outside the gene matches. DNA for the CDR3: TGTGCCAGCAGCGCACAGGGGGGTGTCGGATCTGGGGCCAACGTCCTGACTTTC. Translation gives CASSAQGGVGSGANVLTF.